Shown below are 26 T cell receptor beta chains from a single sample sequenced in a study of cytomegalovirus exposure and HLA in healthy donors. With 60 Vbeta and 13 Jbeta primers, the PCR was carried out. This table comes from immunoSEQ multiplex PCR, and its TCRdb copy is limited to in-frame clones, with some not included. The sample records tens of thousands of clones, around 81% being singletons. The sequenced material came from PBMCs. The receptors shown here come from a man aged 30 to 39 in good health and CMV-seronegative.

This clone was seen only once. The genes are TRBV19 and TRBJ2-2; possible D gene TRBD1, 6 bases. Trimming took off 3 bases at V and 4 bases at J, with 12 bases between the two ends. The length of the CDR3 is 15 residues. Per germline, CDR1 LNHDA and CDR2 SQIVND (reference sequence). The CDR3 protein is CASSILDSSTGELFF. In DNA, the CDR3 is TGTGCCAGTAGTATTCTGGACAGTAGCACCGGGGAGCTGTTTTTT.

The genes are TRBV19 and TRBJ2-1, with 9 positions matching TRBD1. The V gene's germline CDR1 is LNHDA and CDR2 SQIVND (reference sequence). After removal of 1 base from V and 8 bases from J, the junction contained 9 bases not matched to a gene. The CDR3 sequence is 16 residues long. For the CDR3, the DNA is TGTGCCAGTAGTATAGGGACGGGACAGGGTCCGGATGAGCAGTTCTTC. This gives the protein CASSIGTGQGPDEQFF.

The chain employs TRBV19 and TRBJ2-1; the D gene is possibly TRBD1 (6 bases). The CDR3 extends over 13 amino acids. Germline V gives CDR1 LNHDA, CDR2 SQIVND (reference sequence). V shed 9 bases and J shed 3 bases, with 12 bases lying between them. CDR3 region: CASTSDSYNEQFF. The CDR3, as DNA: TGTGCCAGCACCTCGGACAGCTACAATGAGCAGTTCTTC.

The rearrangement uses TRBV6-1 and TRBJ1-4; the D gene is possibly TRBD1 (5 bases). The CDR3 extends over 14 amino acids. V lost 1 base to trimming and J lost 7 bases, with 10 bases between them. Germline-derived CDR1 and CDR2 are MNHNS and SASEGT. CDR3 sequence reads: CASSEGTLLEKLFF. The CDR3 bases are TGTGCCAGCAGTGAAGGGACACTCCTTGAAAAACTGTTTTTT.

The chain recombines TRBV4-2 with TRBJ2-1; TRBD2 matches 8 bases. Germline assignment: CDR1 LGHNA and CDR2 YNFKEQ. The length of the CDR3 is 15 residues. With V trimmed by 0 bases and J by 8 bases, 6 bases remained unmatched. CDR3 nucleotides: TGTGCCAGCAGCCAAGAACTAGCGGCCGTCGATGAGCAGTTCTTC. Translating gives CASSQELAAVDEQFF.

The CDR3 region has the DNA TGCAGTGCCAGGACAGGTCAGCCCCAGCATTTT. It codes for CSARTGQPQHF. The chain is built from TRBV20-1 and TRBJ1-5; 7 nucleotides align to TRBD1. Unmatched junction bases numbered 2, after V lost 6 bases and J lost 6 bases. CDR1 is DFQATT, CDR2 SNEGSKA, per germline (reference sequence). The CDR3 is 11 residues long.

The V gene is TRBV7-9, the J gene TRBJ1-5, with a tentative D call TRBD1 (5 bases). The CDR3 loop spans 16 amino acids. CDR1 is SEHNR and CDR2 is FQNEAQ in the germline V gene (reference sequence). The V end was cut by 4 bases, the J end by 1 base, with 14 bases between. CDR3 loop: CASSSLDTYSNQPQHF. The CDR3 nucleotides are TGTGCCAGCAGCTCTCTGGACACATACAGCAATCAGCCCCAGCATTTT.

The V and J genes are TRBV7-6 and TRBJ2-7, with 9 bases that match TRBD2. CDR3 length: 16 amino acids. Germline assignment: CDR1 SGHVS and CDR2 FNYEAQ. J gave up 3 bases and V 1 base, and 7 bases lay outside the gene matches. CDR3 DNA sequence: TGTGCCAGCAGCTTAGTTCCTAGCGGGGACGTCTACGAGCAGTACTTC. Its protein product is CASSLVPSGDVYEQYF.

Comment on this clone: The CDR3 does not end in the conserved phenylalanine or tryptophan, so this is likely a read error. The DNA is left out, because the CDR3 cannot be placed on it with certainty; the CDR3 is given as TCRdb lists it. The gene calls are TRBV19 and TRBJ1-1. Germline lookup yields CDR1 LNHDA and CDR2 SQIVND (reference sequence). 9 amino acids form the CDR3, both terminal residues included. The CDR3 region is CASSMGGGL.

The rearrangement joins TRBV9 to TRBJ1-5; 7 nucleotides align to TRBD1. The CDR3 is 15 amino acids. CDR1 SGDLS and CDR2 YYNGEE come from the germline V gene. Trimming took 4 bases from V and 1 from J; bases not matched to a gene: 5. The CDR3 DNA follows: TGTGCCAGCAGCCCAGAGACAGGGAGCAATCAGCCCCAGCATTTT. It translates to CASSPETGSNQPQHF.

CDR3 DNA: TGTGCCAGCAGTGACGACAAGGAAGAGACCCAGTACTTC. Its translation is CASSDDKEETQYF. This chain uses TRBV2 with TRBJ2-5; D not resolved. Germline loops: CDR1 SNHLY, CDR2 FYNNEI. The CDR3 covers 13 residues. V lost 3 bases and J 3 bases, leaving 8 bases between the germline ends. The variable domain in full, completed from reference TRBV2 and TRBJ2-5, reads EPEVTQTPSHQVTQMGQEVILRCVPISNHLYFYWYRQILGQKVEFLVSFYNNEISEKSEIFDDQFSVERPDGSNFTLKIRSTKLEDSAMYFCASSDDKEETQYFGPGTRLLVL.

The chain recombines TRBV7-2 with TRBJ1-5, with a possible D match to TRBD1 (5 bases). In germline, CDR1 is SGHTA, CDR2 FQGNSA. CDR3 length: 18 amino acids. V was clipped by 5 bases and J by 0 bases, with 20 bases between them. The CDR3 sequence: CASSPGGRGYYSNQPQHF. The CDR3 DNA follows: TGTGCCAGCAGCCCGGGGGGTAGGGGTTACTATAGCAATCAGCCCCAGCATTTT.

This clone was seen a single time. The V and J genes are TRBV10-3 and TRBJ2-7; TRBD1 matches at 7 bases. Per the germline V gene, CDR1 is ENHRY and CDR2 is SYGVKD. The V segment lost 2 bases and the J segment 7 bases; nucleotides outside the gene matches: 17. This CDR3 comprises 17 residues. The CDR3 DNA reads TGTGCCATCAGTGAGGAGGGTTACCGGGACAGCTCATCGGAGCAGTACTTC. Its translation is CAISEEGYRDSSSEQYF.

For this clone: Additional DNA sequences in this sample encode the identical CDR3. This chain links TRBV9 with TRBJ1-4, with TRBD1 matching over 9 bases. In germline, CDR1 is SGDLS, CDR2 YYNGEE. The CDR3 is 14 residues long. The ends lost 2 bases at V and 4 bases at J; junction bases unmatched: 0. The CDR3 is CASSVGQGNEKLFF. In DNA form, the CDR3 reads TGTGCCAGCAGCGTGGGACAGGGTAATGAAAAACTGTTTTTT.

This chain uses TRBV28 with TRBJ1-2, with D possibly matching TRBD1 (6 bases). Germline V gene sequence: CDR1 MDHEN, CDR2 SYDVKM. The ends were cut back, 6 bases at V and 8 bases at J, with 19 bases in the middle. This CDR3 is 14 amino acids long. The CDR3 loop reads CASSPTHRVRGYTF. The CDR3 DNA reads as TGTGCCAGCAGCCCTACTCACAGGGTTAGAGGCTACACCTTC.

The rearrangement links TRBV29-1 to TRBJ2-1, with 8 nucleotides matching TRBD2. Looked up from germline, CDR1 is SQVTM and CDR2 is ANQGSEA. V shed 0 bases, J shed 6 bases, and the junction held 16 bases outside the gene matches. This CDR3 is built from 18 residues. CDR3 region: CSVEEFTGTRVSLNEQFF. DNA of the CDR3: TGCAGCGTTGAAGAGTTCACCGGGACTAGGGTTAGCCTCAATGAGCAGTTCTTC.

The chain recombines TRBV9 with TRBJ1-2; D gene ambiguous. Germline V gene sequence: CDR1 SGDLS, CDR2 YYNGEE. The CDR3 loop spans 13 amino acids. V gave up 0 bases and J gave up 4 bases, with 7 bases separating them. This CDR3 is CASSVGSVYGYTF. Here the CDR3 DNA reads TGTGCCAGCAGCGTAGGGTCAGTCTATGGCTACACCTTC.

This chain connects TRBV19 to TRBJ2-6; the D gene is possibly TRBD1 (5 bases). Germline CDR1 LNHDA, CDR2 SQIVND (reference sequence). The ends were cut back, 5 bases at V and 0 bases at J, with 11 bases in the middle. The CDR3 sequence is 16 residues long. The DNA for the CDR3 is TGTGCCAGTAGTTCTTCAGGGTCCTCTGGGGCCAACGTCCTGACTTTC. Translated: CASSSSGSSGANVLTF.

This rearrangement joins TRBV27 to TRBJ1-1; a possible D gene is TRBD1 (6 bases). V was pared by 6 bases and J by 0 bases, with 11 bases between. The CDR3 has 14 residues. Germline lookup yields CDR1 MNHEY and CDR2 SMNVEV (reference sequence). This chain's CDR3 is CASRHRDMNTEAFF. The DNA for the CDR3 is TGTGCCAGCAGACACAGGGATATGAACACTGAAGCTTTCTTT.

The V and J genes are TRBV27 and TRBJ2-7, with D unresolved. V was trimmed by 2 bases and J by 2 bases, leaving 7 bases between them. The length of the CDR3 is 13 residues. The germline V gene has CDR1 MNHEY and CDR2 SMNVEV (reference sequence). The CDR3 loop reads CASSLNRAYEQYF. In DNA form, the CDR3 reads TGTGCCAGCAGTTTAAACCGAGCCTACGAGCAGTACTTC.

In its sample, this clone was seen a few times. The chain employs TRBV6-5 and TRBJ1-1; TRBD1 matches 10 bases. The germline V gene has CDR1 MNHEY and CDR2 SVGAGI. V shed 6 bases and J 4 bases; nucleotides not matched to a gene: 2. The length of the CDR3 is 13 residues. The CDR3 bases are TGTGCCAGCAGGAGGACAGGGGGCACTGAAGCTTTCTTT. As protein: CASRRTGGTEAFF.

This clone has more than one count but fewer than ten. The CDR3 DNA is TGTGCCAGCAGCTGGCTCGCCCGGACATCACTCTATGGCTACACCTTC. Protein sequence: CASSWLARTSLYGYTF. This chain connects TRBV5-6 to TRBJ1-2; TRBD1 is a possible D gene (5 bases). Trimming stripped 3 bases from V and 4 bases from J, with 19 bases between. CDR1 is SGHDT and CDR2 is YYEEEE in the germline V gene. The length of the CDR3 is 16 residues.

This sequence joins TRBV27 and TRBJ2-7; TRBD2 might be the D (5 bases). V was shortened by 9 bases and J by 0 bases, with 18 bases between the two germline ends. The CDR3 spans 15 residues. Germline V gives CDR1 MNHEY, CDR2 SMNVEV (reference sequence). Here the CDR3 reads CARYVYSDTSYEQYV. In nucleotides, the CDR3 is TGTGCCAGATATGTCTATAGCGACACCTCCTACGAGCAGTACGTC.

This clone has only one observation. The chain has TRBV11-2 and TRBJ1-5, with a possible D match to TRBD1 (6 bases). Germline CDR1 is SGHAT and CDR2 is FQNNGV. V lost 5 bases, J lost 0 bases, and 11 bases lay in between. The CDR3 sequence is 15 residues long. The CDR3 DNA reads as TGTGCCAGCAGCACCCGACAGGATAGCAATCAGCCCCAGCATTTT. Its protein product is CASSTRQDSNQPQHF.

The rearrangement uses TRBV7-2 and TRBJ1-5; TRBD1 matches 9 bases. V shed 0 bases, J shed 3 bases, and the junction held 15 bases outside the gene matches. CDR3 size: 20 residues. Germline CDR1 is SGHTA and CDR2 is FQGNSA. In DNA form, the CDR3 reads TGTGCCAGCAGCTTAGCGGGTGGGACAGGGTTTTTTGAGGACAATCAGCCCCAGCATTTT. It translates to CASSLAGGTGFFEDNQPQHF.

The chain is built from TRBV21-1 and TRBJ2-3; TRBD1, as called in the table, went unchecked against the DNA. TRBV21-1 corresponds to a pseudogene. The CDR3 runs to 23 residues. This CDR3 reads CASSKDRHRGLVWIAEGTDTQYF. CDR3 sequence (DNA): TGTGCCAGCAGCAAAGACCGGCACAGGGGGTTAGTGTGGATCGCTGAGGGCACAGATACGCAGTATTTT.